Listed below are T cell receptor beta chains from one sample, sequenced in a study of regulatory T cells in long-lasting Graves disease. TCRdb re-analysed the multiplex PCR reads in MiXCR, keeping a single row per CDR3 protein. The data hold fewer than 550,000 distinct CDR3 sequences, with roughly a sixth observed a single time. The same specimen was also included in a second study, on T cells in Graves' hyperthyroidism and ophthalmopathy.

Sequenced material: peripheral blood mononuclear cells (PBMCs), taken at new diagnosis, from a patient treated with antithyroid drugs. The receptors come from a middle-aged woman with Graves disease. CDR3s include the opening cysteine and the closing phenylalanine or tryptophan. The D gene is left open where the match is weak. Clone size appears in some rows only: once, few, many, or a class for an expanded clone.

V: TRBV28
J: TRBJ2-1
size: many
D: -
DNA: TGTGCCAGCGGGTATCGCAATGAGCAGTTCTTC
CDR3: CASGYRNEQFF

V: TRBV19
J: TRBJ1-6
size: few
D: -
DNA: TGTGCCAGTAGTGACCGGCCAGGGGAGGGTTCACCCCTCCACTTT
CDR3: CASSDRPGEGSPLHF

V: TRBV24-1
J: TRBJ2-5
size: -
D: -
DNA: TGTGCCACCAGTGATTCGATTGTCGGAGAGACCCAGTACTTC
CDR3: CATSDSIVGETQYF

V: TRBV27
J: TRBJ1-1
size: -
D: -
DNA: TGTGCCAGCTTACGTCCGGGACGGAGGAACACTGAAGCTTTCTTT
CDR3: CASLRPGRRNTEAFF

V: TRBV29-1
J: TRBJ2-3
size: -
D: TRBD1
DNA: TGCAGCGTCCCGAGGGGGACAGGGTTAGATACGCAGTATTTT
CDR3: CSVPRGTGLDTQYF

V: TRBV10-3
J: TRBJ1-5
size: many
D: -
DNA: TGTGCCTCCCGGTCAGGAGACGGATATCAGCCCCAGCATTTT
CDR3: CASRSGDGYQPQHF

V: TRBV18
J: TRBJ1-5
size: -
D: -
DNA: TGTGCCAGCTCACCAGGGGGGAACAATCAGCCCCAGCATTTT
CDR3: CASSPGGNNQPQHF

V: TRBV9
J: TRBJ2-1
size: -
D: TRBD2
DNA: TGTGCCAGCAGCGTAGGGCTAGCGGGGAGGAATGAGCAGTTCTTC
CDR3: CASSVGLAGRNEQFF

V: TRBV7-2
J: TRBJ1-1
size: -
D: -
DNA: TGTGCCAGCAGCTTACCCCCGGGGGACACTGAAGCTTTCTTT
CDR3: CASSLPPGDTEAFF

V: TRBV12-3/TRBV12-4
J: TRBJ2-7
size: many
D: -
DNA: TGTGCCAGCAGTCGACAGAGATACTACGAGCAGTACTTC
CDR3: CASSRQRYYEQYF

V: TRBV3-1
J: TRBJ2-5
size: many
D: -
DNA: TGTGCCAGCAGCCTACACATGGAAGAGACCCAGTACTTC
CDR3: CASSLHMEETQYF

V: TRBV6-1
J: TRBJ2-7
size: few
D: TRBD2
DNA: TGTGTTACGCGGGGGTTCGGGGCCTACGAGCAGTACTTC
CDR3: CVTRGFGAYEQYF

V: TRBV29-1
J: TRBJ1-1
size: -
D: -
DNA: TGCAGCGTCGACGACAGGACCCTGTTTGAAGCTTTCTTT
CDR3: CSVDDRTLFEAFF

V: TRBV7-2
J: TRBJ1-1
size: many
D: -
DNA: TGTGCCAGCAGCCCAGTGCGGGGGCAAGCTTTCTTT
CDR3: CASSPVRGQAFF

V: TRBV27
J: TRBJ2-3
size: many
D: TRBD1
DNA: TGTGCCAGCAGTTTGACACGACAGGGGTCCACAGATACGCAGTATTTT
CDR3: CASSLTRQGSTDTQYF

V: TRBV24-1
J: TRBJ1-4
size: many
D: TRBD1
DNA: TGTGCCACCAGTGATTGGGACAGAACTAATGAAAAACTGTTTTTT
CDR3: CATSDWDRTNEKLFF

V: TRBV5-1
J: TRBJ1-3
size: -
D: -
DNA: TGCGCCAGCAGCTTGGACGGGAACTCTGGAAACACCATATATTTT
CDR3: CASSLDGNSGNTIYF

V: TRBV12-3/TRBV12-4
J: TRBJ1-6
size: many
D: TRBD1
DNA: TGTGCCAGCAGCGGACGACAGGGAGGAAATTCACCCCTCCACTTT
CDR3: CASSGRQGGNSPLHF

V: TRBV6-2/TRBV6-3
J: TRBJ2-6
size: -
D: -
DNA: TGTGCCAGCAGTCGGGCAGGGTTAGCTGGGGCCAACGTCCTGACTTTC
CDR3: CASSRAGLAGANVLTF

V: TRBV6-1
J: TRBJ1-4
size: -
D: -
DNA: TGTGCCAGCAACACGGGACAAGCAACTAATGAAAAACTGTTTTTT
CDR3: CASNTGQATNEKLFF

V: TRBV5-8
J: TRBJ2-1
size: many
D: TRBD1
DNA: TGTGCCAGCAGCCCGGTGGGGCAGGGGGTATGGGATGAGCAGTTCTTC
CDR3: CASSPVGQGVWDEQFF

V: TRBV7-3
J: TRBJ2-3
size: many
D: -
DNA: TGTGCCAGCAGCTTAGGAACGGGACGCACAGATACGCAGTATTTT
CDR3: CASSLGTGRTDTQYF

V: TRBV4-1
J: TRBJ2-5
size: many
D: TRBD1
DNA: TGCGCCAGCAGCCATGGGACAGGATCTCAAGAGACCCAGTACTTC
CDR3: CASSHGTGSQETQYF

V: TRBV5-1
J: TRBJ2-2
size: few
D: -
DNA: TGCGCCAGCAGCCCCCGGGCTGGGGGCGGCACCGGGGAGCTGTTTTTT
CDR3: CASSPRAGGGTGELFF

V: TRBV12-3/TRBV12-4
J: TRBJ2-5
size: -
D: -
DNA: TGTGCCAGCAGTTTAATCCGGCCCCAAGAGACCCAGTACTTC
CDR3: CASSLIRPQETQYF

V: TRBV18
J: TRBJ2-7
size: -
D: -
DNA: TGTGCCAGCTCACGGACAGCGCTCTACGAGCAGTACTTC
CDR3: CASSRTALYEQYF

V: TRBV2
J: TRBJ2-5
size: many
D: TRBD2
DNA: TGTGCCAGCTTCCCGGGAGGAGAGACCCAGTACTTC
CDR3: CASFPGGETQYF

V: TRBV5-1
J: TRBJ2-5
size: -
D: TRBD2
DNA: TGCGCCAGCAGCACGCCGTCAGCGGGGTCTCAAGAGACCCAGTACTTC
CDR3: CASSTPSAGSQETQYF

V: TRBV4-1
J: TRBJ1-1
size: many
D: -
DNA: TGCGCCAGCAGCCAAGTGAGAGATAACACTGAAGCTTTCTTT
CDR3: CASSQVRDNTEAFF

V: TRBV5-4
J: TRBJ2-2
size: -
D: -
DNA: TGTGCCAGCAGCCCATCTCGGGCGGACGCGAACACCGGGGAGCTGTTTTTT
CDR3: CASSPSRADANTGELFF

V: TRBV5-6
J: TRBJ2-2
size: -
D: -
DNA: TGTGCCAGCAGCGCGGACACAGCCACCGGGGAGCTGTTTTTT
CDR3: CASSADTATGELFF

V: TRBV7-9
J: TRBJ1-1
size: many
D: -
DNA: TGTGCCAGCAGCGCCTCGGGTCCTGGTCAGAACACTGAAGCTTTCTTT
CDR3: CASSASGPGQNTEAFF

V: TRBV18
J: TRBJ1-4
size: -
D: -
DNA: TGTGCCAGCTCACCACAGAAGGTGGTTCCAACTAATGAAAAACTGTTTTTT
CDR3: CASSPQKVVPTNEKLFF

V: TRBV9
J: TRBJ1-2
size: -
D: -
DNA: TGTGCCAGCAGCCCCCCAGCAGGGGACCATGGGGGATATGGCTACACCTTC
CDR3: CASSPPAGDHGGYGYTF

V: TRBV12-3/TRBV12-4
J: TRBJ2-2
size: many
D: -
DNA: TGTGCCAGCAGACGGGACAACTCGAACACCGGGGAGCTGTTTTTT
CDR3: CASRRDNSNTGELFF

V: TRBV4-1
J: TRBJ1-1
size: few
D: -
DNA: TGCGCCAGCAGCCAAGGGATTTTGGAGAGAGCTTTCTTT
CDR3: CASSQGILERAFF

V: TRBV30
J: TRBJ2-3
size: many
D: -
DNA: TGTGCCTGGAGTTTGGGGGCAGGCACAGATACGCAGTATTTT
CDR3: CAWSLGAGTDTQYF

V: TRBV29-1
J: TRBJ2-3
size: many
D: -
DNA: TGCAGCGTCGAGGGGATGCTAGGAGATACGCAGTATTTT
CDR3: CSVEGMLGDTQYF

V: TRBV29-1
J: TRBJ2-2
size: -
D: -
DNA: TGCAGCGCCACGACGGGGGCAAATGTAGCCGGGGAGCTGTTTTTT
CDR3: CSATTGANVAGELFF

V: TRBV29-1
J: TRBJ2-3
size: few
D: -
DNA: TGCAGCGCCAACAGGGTAACCACAGATACGCAGTATTTT
CDR3: CSANRVTTDTQYF

V: TRBV5-4
J: TRBJ2-7
size: few
D: -
DNA: TGTGCCAGCAGCTTGGCCTTCGGGACTCAGGGTTTGGAGCAGTACTTC
CDR3: CASSLAFGTQGLEQYF

V: TRBV3-1
J: TRBJ2-1
size: many
D: -
DNA: TGTGCCAGCAGCCAAGATTATAGTACAGCCTACAATGAGCAGTTCTTC
CDR3: CASSQDYSTAYNEQFF

V: TRBV7-2
J: TRBJ2-3
size: -
D: -
DNA: TGTGCCAGCAGCTCCTCGCAGAGCACAGATACGCAGTATTTT
CDR3: CASSSSQSTDTQYF